The subject of this entry is one T cell receptor beta chain. Its antigen is not identified. Generated by immunoSEQ multiplex PCR, the TCRdb table keeps only in-frame clones and is missing some. This table has tens of thousands of clones, 65% to 85% appearing once. The data were taken from a study of radiotherapy plus CTLA-4 blockade in lung cancer. The study's findings and limits: Response was reportedly best predicted by early blood T cell clone dynamics, with interferon-beta.

Germline values: CDR1 SNHLY, CDR2 FYNNEI. The junction had 18 bases not matched to a gene; V was cut back by 8 bases and J by 4 bases. The CDR3 has 18 amino acids. The source was peripheral blood, collected from a patient treated with radiotherapy plus ipilimumab. The rearrangement links TRBV2 to TRBJ1-2; 11 nucleotides align to TRBD1. The receptor was derived from a human donor with non-small cell lung cancer who had a complete response to radiotherapy plus ipilimumab. The CDR3 DNA is TGTGCCAGCTTCTTTTTTTTCTTCGGACAGGGGGCTATCTATGGCTACACCTTC. Encoded protein: CASFFFFFGQGAIYGYTF.